The 3 T cell receptor beta chains below all came from one sample that was sequenced in a study of blood T cell repertoires in COVID-19. Clones were sequenced by immunoSEQ multiplex PCR, and TCRdb holds only the in-frame ones, with some missing. This table holds fewer than 500,000 clones, over 75% found once. The sample comprised PBMCs or T cells enriched from blood (not recorded which). The receptors shown here come from a woman aged 25 to 39 with acute COVID-19.

Turning to this clone: Other nucleotide sequences in the sample specify the same CDR3. The rearrangement links TRBV5-1 to TRBJ2-5; D remains unclear. The V and J ends lost 0 bases and 2 bases respectively, with 11 bases between them. This CDR3 spans 15 amino acids. CDR1 and CDR2 (germline): SGHRS, YFSETQ. The CDR3 sequence is CASSLGPRIQETQYF. CDR3 DNA sequence: TGCGCCAGCAGCTTGGGGCCGCGGATACAAGAGACCCAGTACTTC.

V usage is TRBV12-3 or TRBV12-4 and J usage is TRBJ1-2; perhaps TRBD1 as D (5 bases). Trimming stripped 3 bases from V and 7 bases from J, with 9 bases between. There are 12 residues in the CDR3. CDR3 bases: TGTGCCAGCAGTTTCAGGGATACTGGCTACACCTTC. Amino acid sequence: CASSFRDTGYTF.

V is TRBV24-1 and J is TRBJ2-1, with 11 bases fitting TRBD2. V was pared by 0 bases and J by 5 bases, with 5 bases of the junction left unmatched. The germline CDR1 and CDR2 sequences are KGHDR and SFDVKD. This CDR3 region has 17 residues. Here the CDR3 reads CATSDLGSGGADNEQFF. The CDR3 nucleotides read TGTGCCACCAGTGATTTGGGTAGCGGGGGGGCGGACAATGAGCAGTTCTTC.